A selection of T cell receptor beta chains follows, all from one sample in a study of T-cell memory formation after mild COVID-19. TCRdb reprocessed the 5' RACE reads via MiXCR and lists one record per CDR3 protein. The sample holds around 150,000 distinct CDR3 sequences, around 30% seen once. Input material: PBMCs or a T cell subset sorted from them (not recorded which). The receptors were sampled from an adult woman who had mild COVID-19 (a few samples of this study predate the infection). Cell type and time point are not known. Each CDR3 is given with its conserved first and last residue. The D gene is left open where the match is weak. Not every row has a clone size; where given, it reads once, few, many or a size class.

J	size	D	V	CDR3	DNA
TRBJ1-1	.	.	TRBV20-1	CSARDSSGLMNTEAFF	TGCAGTGCTAGAGACTCCTCCGGACTGATGAACACTGAAGCTTTCTTT
TRBJ1-3	.	.	TRBV5-1	CASSYEQGTGNTIYF	TGCGCCAGCAGCTACGAACAGGGCACTGGAAACACCATATATTTT
TRBJ1-1	many	.	TRBV20-1	CSGSIREVHTEAFF	TGCAGTGGATCCATAAGGGAGGTCCACACTGAAGCTTTCTTT
TRBJ2-1	.	TRBD2	TRBV18	CASSPTSGGVSYNEQFF	TGTGCCAGCTCACCCACTAGCGGGGGGGTCTCCTACAATGAGCAGTTCTTC
TRBJ2-7	.	.	TRBV6-5	CASSYGAGTNEQYF	TGTGCCAGCAGTTACGGCGCCGGGACAAACGAGCAGTACTTC
TRBJ2-7	few	TRBD2	TRBV15	CATSRARSSGSYEQYF	TGTGCCACCAGCAGAGCAAGATCTAGCGGGAGCTACGAGCAGTACTTC
TRBJ2-3	.	.	TRBV27	CASSLRLGGASTDTQYF	TGTGCCAGCAGTTTGCGGTTAGGAGGGGCAAGCACAGATACGCAGTATTTT
TRBJ1-5	.	.	TRBV5-1	CASSLGTGESPQHF	TGCGCCAGCAGCTTGGGCACGGGCGAATCGCCCCAGCATTTT
TRBJ2-1	.	.	TRBV5-1	CASSLGLAHNEQFF	TGCGCCAGCAGCTTGGGCCTAGCCCACAATGAGCAGTTCTTC
TRBJ2-3	few	.	TRBV29-1	CSVRKGSTQATDTQYF	TGCAGCGTTCGAAAAGGCAGCACGCAGGCCACAGATACGCAGTATTTT
TRBJ2-7	few	.	TRBV20-1	CSAEGGGMSAYEQYF	TGCAGTGCCGAAGGGGGAGGGATGTCGGCTTACGAGCAGTACTTC
TRBJ1-4	.	.	TRBV6-5	CASSYVQPPNEKLFF	TGTGCCAGCAGTTACGTACAACCTCCAAATGAAAAACTGTTTTTT
TRBJ1-1	.	.	TRBV5-1	CASSEQGDTEAFF	TGCGCCAGCAGCGAACAGGGAGACACTGAAGCTTTCTTT
TRBJ1-2	.	.	TRBV6-5	CASSYPGNYGYTF	TGTGCCAGCAGTTACCCAGGGAACTATGGCTACACCTTC
TRBJ2-6	.	.	TRBV13	CASSSGSTLSGANVLTF	TGTGCCAGCAGCTCCGGTTCGACACTCTCTGGGGCCAACGTCCTGACTTTC
TRBJ2-6	once	.	TRBV15	CATSRDRSGANVLTF	TGTGCCACCAGCAGAGATCGCTCTGGGGCCAACGTCCTGACTTTC
TRBJ2-1	.	TRBD2	TRBV7-9	CASSPGLAGVPYNEQFF	TGTGCCAGCAGCCCGGGACTAGCGGGGGTGCCCTACAATGAGCAGTTCTTC
TRBJ1-4	few	TRBD1	TRBV4-2	CASSLIAGTGLEKLFF	TGTGCCAGCAGCCTCATTGCCGGGACAGGGCTGGAAAAACTGTTTTTT
TRBJ2-1	.	TRBD2	TRBV5-1	CASSLEVLAGHSYNEQFF	TGCGCCAGCAGCTTGGAAGTGTTAGCGGGTCATTCCTACAATGAGCAGTTCTTC
TRBJ1-2	.	.	TRBV18	CASSPIDYGYTF	TGTGCCAGCTCACCAATCGACTATGGCTACACCTTC
TRBJ1-5	.	.	TRBV7-9	CASSLQENQPQHF	TGTGCCAGCAGCTTACAAGAGAATCAGCCCCAGCATTTT
TRBJ2-2	few	.	TRBV6-5	CASSYYAGSLSSGGELFF	TGTGCCAGCAGTTACTACGCGGGCTCTCTATCGTCTGGCGGGGAGCTGTTTTTT
TRBJ2-3	.	.	TRBV10-3	CAISVSDHADTQYF	TGTGCCATCAGTGTATCGGACCATGCAGATACGCAGTATTTT
TRBJ2-7	.	TRBD2	TRBV20-1	CSAAGAAYEQYF	TGCAGTGCAGCGGGAGCCGCCTACGAGCAGTACTTC
TRBJ2-3	few	TRBD1	TRBV19	CASRTGTTDTQYF	TGTGCCAGTCGGACAGGGACCACAGATACGCAGTATTTT
TRBJ2-2	.	.	TRBV5-1	CASSFRGEGTGELFF	TGCGCCAGCAGCTTCAGGGGAGAAGGCACCGGGGAGCTGTTTTTT
TRBJ1-1	few	.	TRBV7-3	CASSLTTAGRNTEAFF	TGTGCCAGCAGCTTAACGACGGCGGGGAGGAACACTGAAGCTTTCTTT
TRBJ2-3	.	TRBD1	TRBV20-1	CSAKYDRGYTSTDTQYF	TGCAGTGCTAAGTACGACAGGGGATATACTAGCACAGATACGCAGTATTTT
TRBJ2-7	few	TRBD1	TRBV2	CASKRDRDYEQYF	TGTGCCAGCAAAAGGGACAGGGACTACGAGCAGTACTTC
TRBJ2-2	.	.	TRBV5-6	CASSLVSAGTVTGELFF	TGTGCCAGCAGCTTGGTCTCCGCGGGGACAGTTACCGGGGAGCTGTTTTTT
TRBJ1-2	.	.	TRBV24-1	CATSDSQDGYGYTF	TGTGCCACCAGTGATTCCCAGGACGGCTATGGCTACACCTTC
TRBJ1-2	.	.	TRBV7-9	CASSPAGNGYTF	TGTGCCAGCAGCCCGGCGGGGAATGGCTACACCTTC
TRBJ2-3	.	.	TRBV12-3/TRBV12-4	CASSFRQGTDTQYF	TGTGCCAGCAGTTTCCGACAGGGCACAGATACGCAGTATTTT
TRBJ1-2	.	.	TRBV27	CASSFRRGNYGYTF	TGTGCCAGCAGTTTTCGCAGGGGAAACTATGGCTACACCTTC
TRBJ1-3	many	.	TRBV12-3/TRBV12-4	CASGVWGLGNTIYF	TGTGCCAGTGGCGTGTGGGGGCTTGGAAACACCATATATTTT
TRBJ2-1	few	TRBD2	TRBV10-3	CAISPGLAGGHNEQFF	TGTGCCATCAGCCCCGGACTAGCGGGGGGCCACAATGAGCAGTTCTTC
TRBJ2-3	.	.	TRBV4-1	CASSQGGGVDTQYF	TGCGCCAGCAGCCAAGGAGGAGGGGTCGATACGCAGTATTTT
TRBJ1-2	.	.	TRBV6-5	CASKRDTNYGYTF	TGTGCCAGCAAACGGGACACCAACTATGGCTACACCTTC
TRBJ1-6	.	.	TRBV7-9	CASSPGDMNSPLHF	TGTGCCAGCAGCCCAGGGGACATGAATTCACCCCTCCACTTT
TRBJ1-2	.	TRBD1	TRBV6-5	CASRGTGGSYGYTF	TGTGCCAGCAGGGGAACAGGGGGCAGCTATGGCTACACCTTC
TRBJ2-1	many	.	TRBV24-1	CATSDPTLSYNEQFF	TGTGCCACCAGTGATCCAACGCTCTCCTACAATGAGCAGTTCTTC
TRBJ2-2	.	.	TRBV6-1	CASNLGVFSNTGELFF	TGTGCCAGCAACCTGGGGGTTTTTTCGAACACCGGGGAGCTGTTTTTT
TRBJ2-2	.	.	TRBV24-1	CATNGNTGELFF	TGTGCCACCAACGGAAATACCGGGGAGCTGTTTTTT
TRBJ2-5	few	TRBD2	TRBV7-9	CASSPTSGGAGETQYF	TGTGCCAGCAGCCCTACTAGCGGGGGGGCCGGTGAGACCCAGTACTTC
TRBJ2-7	.	.	TRBV5-1	CASSLGQNYEQYF	TGCGCCAGCAGCTTGGGACAGAACTACGAGCAGTACTTC
TRBJ2-1	.	.	TRBV24-1	CATSDRVNEQFF	TGTGCCACCAGTGACCGGGTAAATGAGCAGTTCTTC
TRBJ2-2	few	.	TRBV29-1	CSVSQNTGELFF	TGCAGCGTCTCGCAGAACACCGGGGAGCTGTTTTTT
TRBJ2-5	few	.	TRBV11-2	CASSNTGQETQYF	TGTGCCAGCAGTAACACAGGCCAAGAGACCCAGTACTTC
TRBJ2-7	few	.	TRBV20-1	CSALRFNGGYEQYF	TGCAGTGCCCTCCGGTTCAACGGGGGCTACGAGCAGTACTTC
TRBJ1-2	.	.	TRBV20-1	CSASWRGLGYTF	TGCAGTGCTAGCTGGAGGGGGTTGGGCTACACCTTC
TRBJ2-3	few	.	TRBV7-2	CASSFPGQDDTQYF	TGTGCCAGCAGCTTCCCGGGCCAGGACGATACGCAGTATTTT
TRBJ1-1	once	.	TRBV5-1	CASSLASGPTEAFF	TGCGCCAGCAGCTTGGCGTCGGGGCCCACTGAAGCTTTCTTT
TRBJ2-7	.	TRBD1	TRBV20-1	CSARRDRGLDEQYF	TGCAGTGCTAGGAGGGACAGGGGCTTAGACGAGCAGTACTTC